The entry below describes one T cell receptor beta chain. Its specificity is unknown. An end of the junction differs from the germline gene, which may be a read error. The sample belongs to a study of T cells in Graves' hyperthyroidism and ophthalmopathy. Points from the study as a whole: Most expanded thyroid clonotypes above 0.001 also appeared in blood.

The source material, RNA transcripts, was used to amplify TCR beta CDR3 regions. HTBI primers were used for first-round RT-PCR of the TCR CDR3. TCRdb re-called the multiplex PCR reads with MiXCR, one entry per CDR3 protein. The table records hundreds of thousands of distinct CDR3 sequences, roughly 14% of them present only once. The CDR3 contains 12 residues. Germline V CDR1 and CDR2: MNHNS, SASEGT. The TCR originated in a woman between 40 and 55 years old with Graves' ophthalmopathy. The sequencing input was blood. The rearrangement links TRBV6-1 to TRBJ1-5; TRBD1 might be the D (5 bases). The chain's CDR3 is CASSDSGAPLDF. Here the CDR3 DNA reads TGTGCCAGCAGTGACAGCGGGGCACCGTTGGATTTT.